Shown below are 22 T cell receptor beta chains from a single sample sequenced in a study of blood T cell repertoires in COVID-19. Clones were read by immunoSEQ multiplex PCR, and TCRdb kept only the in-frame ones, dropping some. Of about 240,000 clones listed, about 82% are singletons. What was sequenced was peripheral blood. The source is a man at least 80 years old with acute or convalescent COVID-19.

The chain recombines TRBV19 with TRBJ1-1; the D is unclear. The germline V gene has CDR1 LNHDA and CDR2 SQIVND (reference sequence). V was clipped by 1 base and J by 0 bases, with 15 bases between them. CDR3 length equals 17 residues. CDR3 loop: CASSIGWAVSMNTEAFF. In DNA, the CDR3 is TGTGCCAGTAGTATAGGTTGGGCAGTTAGTATGAACACTGAAGCTTTCTTT. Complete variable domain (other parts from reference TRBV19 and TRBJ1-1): DGGITQSPKYLFRKEGQNVTLSCEQNLNHDAMYWYRQDPGQGLRLIYYSQIVNDFQKGDIAEGYSVSREKKESFPLTVTSAQKNPTAFYLCASSIGWAVSMNTEAFFGQGTRLTVV.

CDR3 nucleotides: TGTGCCACCGGACAGGGGGCGTTGTCCTACAATGAGCAGTTCTTC. Its protein product is CATGQGALSYNEQFF. V usage is TRBV2 and J usage is TRBJ2-1; 11 bases agree with TRBD1. With V trimmed by 10 bases and J by 1 base, 6 bases remained unmatched. Germline V gene sequence: CDR1 SNHLY, CDR2 FYNNEI. This CDR3 is built from 15 residues.

This CDR3 reads CASSQQQGSTEAFF. The CDR3 DNA follows: TGTGCCAGCAGCCAACAACAGGGAAGCACTGAAGCTTTCTTT. The rearrangement uses TRBV4-2 and TRBJ1-1, with a weak D call TRBD1 (6 bases). The germline gives CDR1 LGHNA, CDR2 YNFKEQ. Trimming removed 2 bases from V and 4 bases from J, with 11 bases in between. CDR3 length equals 14 residues.

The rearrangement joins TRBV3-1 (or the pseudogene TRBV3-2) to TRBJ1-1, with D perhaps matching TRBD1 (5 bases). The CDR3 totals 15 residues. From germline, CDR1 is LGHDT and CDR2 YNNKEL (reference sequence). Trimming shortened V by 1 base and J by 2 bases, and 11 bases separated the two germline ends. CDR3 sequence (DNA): TGTGCCAGCAGCCAAGCCCCGACAGTAAACACTGAAGCTTTCTTT. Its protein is CASSQAPTVNTEAFF.

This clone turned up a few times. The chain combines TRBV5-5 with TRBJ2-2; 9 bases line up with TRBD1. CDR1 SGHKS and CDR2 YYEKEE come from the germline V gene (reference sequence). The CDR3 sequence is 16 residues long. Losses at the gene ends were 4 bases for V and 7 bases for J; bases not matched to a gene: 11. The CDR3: CASSRAGQGVNGELFF. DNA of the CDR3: TGTGCCAGCAGCAGGGCGGGACAGGGAGTAAACGGGGAGCTGTTTTTT.

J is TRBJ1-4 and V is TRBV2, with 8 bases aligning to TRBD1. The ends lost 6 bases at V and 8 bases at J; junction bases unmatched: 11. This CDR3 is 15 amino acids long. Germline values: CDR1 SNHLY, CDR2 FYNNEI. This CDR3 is CASSEGSTGGEKLFF. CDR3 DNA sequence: TGTGCCAGCAGCGAGGGGTCCACAGGGGGGGAAAAACTGTTTTTT. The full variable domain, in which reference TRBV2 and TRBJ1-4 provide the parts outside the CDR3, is EPEVTQTPSHQVTQMGQEVILRCVPISNHLYFYWYRQILGQKVEFLVSFYNNEISEKSEIFDDQFSVERPDGSNFTLKIRSTKLEDSAMYFCASSEGSTGGEKLFFGSGTQLSVL.

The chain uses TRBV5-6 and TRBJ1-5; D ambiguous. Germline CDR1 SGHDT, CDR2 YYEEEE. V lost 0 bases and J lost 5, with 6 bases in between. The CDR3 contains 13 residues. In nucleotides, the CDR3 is TGTGCCAGCAGCTTGGGGAGAGATCAGCCCCAGCATTTT. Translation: CASSLGRDQPQHF. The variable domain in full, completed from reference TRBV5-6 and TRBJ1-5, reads DAGVTQSPTHLIKTRGQQVTLRCSPKSGHDTVSWYQQALGQGPQFIFQYYEEEERQRGNFPDRFSGHQFPNYSSELNVNALLLGDSALYLCASSLGRDQPQHFGDGTRLSIL.

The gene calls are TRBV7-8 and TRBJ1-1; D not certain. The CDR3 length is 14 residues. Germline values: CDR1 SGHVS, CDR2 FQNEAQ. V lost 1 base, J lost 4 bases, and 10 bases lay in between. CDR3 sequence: CASSLVDRGTEAFF. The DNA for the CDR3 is TGTGCCAGCAGCTTAGTAGACCGGGGCACTGAAGCTTTCTTT.

The CDR3 nucleotides are TGTGCCAGCAGTTACTTGACAGGGAGGTACGAGCAGTACTTC. Amino acids: CASSYLTGRYEQYF. The chain is built from TRBV6-5 and TRBJ2-7, with D possibly being TRBD1 (7 bases). The CDR3 is made up of 14 amino acids. The V gene's germline CDR1 is MNHEY and CDR2 SVGAGI. Between the trimmed V and J ends, which lost 1 base and 4 bases, there was a span of 11 bases.

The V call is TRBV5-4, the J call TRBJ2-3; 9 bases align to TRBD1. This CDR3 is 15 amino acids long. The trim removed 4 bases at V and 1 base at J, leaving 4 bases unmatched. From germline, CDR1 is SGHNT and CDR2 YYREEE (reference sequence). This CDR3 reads CASSSGQGRTDTQYF. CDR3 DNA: TGTGCCAGCAGCAGCGGACAGGGGCGCACAGATACGCAGTATTTT.

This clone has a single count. DNA of the CDR3: TGTGCCAGCAGCGCCGGGACAGGTGGAAACACCATATATTTT. It yields the protein CASSAGTGGNTIYF. The J gene is TRBJ1-3, the V gene TRBV9; 8 bases are a match to TRBD1. The CDR3 totals 14 residues. V shed 3 bases, J shed 3 bases, and the junction held 2 bases outside the gene matches. The germline CDR1 and CDR2 sequences are SGDLS and YYNGEE.

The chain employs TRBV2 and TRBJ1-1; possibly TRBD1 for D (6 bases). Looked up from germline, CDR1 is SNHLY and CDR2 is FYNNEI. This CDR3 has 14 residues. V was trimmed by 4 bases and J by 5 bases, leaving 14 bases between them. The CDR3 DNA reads TGTGCCAGCAGTGTCGGGCCAGGGGAGACTGAAGCTTTCTTT. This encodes CASSVGPGETEAFF.

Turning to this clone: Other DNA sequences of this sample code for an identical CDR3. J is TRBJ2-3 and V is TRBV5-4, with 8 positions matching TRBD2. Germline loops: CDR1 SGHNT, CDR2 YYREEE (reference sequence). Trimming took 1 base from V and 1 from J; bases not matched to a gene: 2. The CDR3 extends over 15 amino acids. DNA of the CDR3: TGTGCCAGCAGCTTGACCGGGGGGGGCACAGATACGCAGTATTTT. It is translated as CASSLTGGGTDTQYF.

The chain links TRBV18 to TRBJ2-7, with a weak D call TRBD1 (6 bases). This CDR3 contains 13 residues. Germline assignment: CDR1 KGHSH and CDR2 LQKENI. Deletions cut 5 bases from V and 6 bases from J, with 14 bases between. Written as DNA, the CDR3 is TGTGCCAGCTCATATCACAGGGTAGGCGAGCAGTACTTC. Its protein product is CASSYHRVGEQYF. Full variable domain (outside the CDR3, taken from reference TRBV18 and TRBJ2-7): NAGVMQNPRHLVRRRGQEARLRCSPMKGHSHVYWYRQLPEEGLKFMVYLQKENIIDESGMPKERFSAEFPKEGPSILRIQQVVRGDSAAYFCASSYHRVGEQYFGPGTRLTVT.

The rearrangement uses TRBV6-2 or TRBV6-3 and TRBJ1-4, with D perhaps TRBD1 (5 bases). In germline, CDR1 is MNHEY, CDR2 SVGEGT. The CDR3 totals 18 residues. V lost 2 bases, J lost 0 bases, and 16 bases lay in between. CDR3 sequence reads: CASSYTSRQRATNEKLFF. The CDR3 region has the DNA TGTGCCAGCAGTTACACGTCGAGACAGCGTGCAACTAATGAAAAACTGTTTTTT.

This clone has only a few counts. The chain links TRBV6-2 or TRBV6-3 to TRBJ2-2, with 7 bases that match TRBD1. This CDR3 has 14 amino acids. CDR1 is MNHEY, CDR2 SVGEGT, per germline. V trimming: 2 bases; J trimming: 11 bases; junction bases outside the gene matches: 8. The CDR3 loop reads CASSYEQGPGELFF. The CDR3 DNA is TGTGCCAGCAGTTACGAACAGGGGCCTGGAGAGCTGTTTTTT.

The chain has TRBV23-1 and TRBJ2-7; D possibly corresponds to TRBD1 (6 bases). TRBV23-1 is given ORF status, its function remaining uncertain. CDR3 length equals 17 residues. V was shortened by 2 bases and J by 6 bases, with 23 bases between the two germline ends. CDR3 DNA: TGCGCCAGCAGTCAAAGCAAAGAGGGACATTGGGGCCGCGAGCAGTACTTC. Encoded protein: CASSQSKEGHWGREQYF.

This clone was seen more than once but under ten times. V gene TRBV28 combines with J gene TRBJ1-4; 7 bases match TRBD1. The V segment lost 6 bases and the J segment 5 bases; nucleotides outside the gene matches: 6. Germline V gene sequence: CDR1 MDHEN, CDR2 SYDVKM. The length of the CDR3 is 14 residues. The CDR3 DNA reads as TGTGCCAGCAGACCGGGACAGTTCAATGAAAAACTGTTTTTT. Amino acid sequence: CASRPGQFNEKLFF.

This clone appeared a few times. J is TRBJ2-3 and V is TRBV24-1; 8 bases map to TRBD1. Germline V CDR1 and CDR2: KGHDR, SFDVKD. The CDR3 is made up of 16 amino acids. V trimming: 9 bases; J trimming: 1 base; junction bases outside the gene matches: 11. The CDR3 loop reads CATASGDRGRTDTQYF. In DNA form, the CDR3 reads TGTGCCACCGCCTCCGGAGACAGGGGACGCACAGATACGCAGTATTTT.

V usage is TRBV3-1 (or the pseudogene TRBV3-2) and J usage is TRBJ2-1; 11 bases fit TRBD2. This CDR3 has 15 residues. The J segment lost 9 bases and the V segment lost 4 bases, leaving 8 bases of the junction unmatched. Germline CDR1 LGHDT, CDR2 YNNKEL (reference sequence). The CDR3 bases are TGTGCCAGCAGCCTTAGCGGGAGGGTCCGTAGTGAGCAGTTCTTC. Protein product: CASSLSGRVRSEQFF.

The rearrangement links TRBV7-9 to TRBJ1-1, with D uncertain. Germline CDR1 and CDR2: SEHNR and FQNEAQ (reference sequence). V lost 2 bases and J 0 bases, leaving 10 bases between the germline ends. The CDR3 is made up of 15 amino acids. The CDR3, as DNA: TGTGCCAGCAGCTTAATGTCGCCAGTGAACACTGAAGCTTTCTTT. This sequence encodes CASSLMSPVNTEAFF.

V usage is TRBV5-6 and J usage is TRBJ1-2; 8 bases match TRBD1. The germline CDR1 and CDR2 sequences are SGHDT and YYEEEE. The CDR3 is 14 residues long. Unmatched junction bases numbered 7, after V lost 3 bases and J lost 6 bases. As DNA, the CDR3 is TGTGCCAGCAGCTCTCCGGACAGGGACGATGGCTACACCTTC. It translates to CASSSPDRDDGYTF.